The 14 T cell receptor beta chains below all came from one sample that was sequenced in a study of human T cells and chemical hapten exposure. Time point noted: patch test 3, about 24 weeks after DPC sensitization. The treatment: therapeutic diphenylcyclopropenone sensitization with weekly scalp DPC. TCRdb analysed the RACE reads with MiXCR anew, one entry per CDR3 protein. The sample has tens of thousands of distinct CDR3 sequences, approximately 9.9% seen once; the top ten hold around 17%. The starting material was whole blood, obtained in connection with sensitization to the hapten diphenylcyclopropenone (DPC). These receptors were collected from a woman aged 40 to 55 with alopecia areata. Some clones in this sample may be carry-over from other donors' samples.

This chain connects TRBV19 to TRBJ2-7; D is uncertain. CDR1 and CDR2 (germline): LNHDA, SQIVND (reference sequence). The CDR3 has 15 residues. Trimming removed 6 bases from V and 4 bases from J, with 19 bases in between. The CDR3 region has the DNA TGTGCCAGTAGCACCCGGAGTGCTTGGTCTTACGAGCAGTACTTC. It is translated as CASSTRSAWSYEQYF.

This clonotype was counted ten times or more. CDR3 in DNA: TGTGCCAGCAGCTTGGCCGGGACAGGGGGCGAAAAACTGTTTTTT. This codes for CASSLAGTGGEKLFF. The chain is built from TRBV7-6 and TRBJ1-4; 12 nucleotides line up with TRBD1. Per germline, CDR1 SGHVS and CDR2 FNYEAQ. The CDR3 is 15 amino acids. The V and J ends lost 3 bases and 8 bases, in that order; junction bases with no gene match: 4.

This clonotype was seen more than once but under ten times. The CDR3 DNA follows: TGTGCCAGCAGGAGCGCCAGGGGAGGGGAGTCTGATGAGCAGTTCTTC. This sequence encodes CASRSARGGESDEQFF. The V call is TRBV6-1, the J call TRBJ2-1; maybe TRBD2 (7 bases). Looked up from germline, CDR1 is MNHNS and CDR2 is SASEGT. Trimming shortened V by 6 bases and J by 8 bases, and 23 bases separated the two germline ends. CDR3 length equals 16 residues.

With regard to this clonotype: This could be a read error, since a much larger clone is one nucleotide away. The genes are TRBV7-9 and TRBJ2-5; D gene uncertain. Germline CDR1 SEHNR, CDR2 FQNEAQ (reference sequence). The CDR3 runs 12 residues. V lost 5 bases and J 0 bases, leaving 4 bases between the germline ends. CDR3 nucleotide sequence: TGTGCCAGCAGCCCCCACCAAGAGACCCAGTACTTC. Translated: CASSPHQETQYF.

This clonotype has just a few counts. This sequence joins TRBV6-1 and TRBJ2-1, with 13 nucleotides matching TRBD2. The CDR3 runs to 13 residues. Germline CDR1 reads MNHNS; CDR2 reads SASEGT. Losses at the gene ends were 9 bases for V and 5 bases for J; bases not matched to a gene: 1. Written as DNA, the CDR3 is TGTGCCAGTGGGACTAGCGGGGACAATGAGCAGTTCTTC. Its translation: CASGTSGDNEQFF.

J is TRBJ1-2 and V is TRBV18; unclear D gene. Trimming stripped 0 bases from V and 5 bases from J, with 7 bases between. CDR1 and CDR2 from the germline V gene are KGHSH and LQKENI. This CDR3 is 13 amino acids long. This CDR3 is CASSPPGDYGYTF. Here the CDR3 DNA reads TGTGCCAGCTCACCACCGGGTGATTATGGCTACACCTTC. The full variable domain, with the rest looked up from reference TRBV18 and TRBJ1-2, is NAGVMQNPRHLVRRRGQEARLRCSPMKGHSHVYWYRQLPEEGLKFMVYLQKENIIDESGMPKERFSAEFPKEGPSILRIQQVVRGDSAAYFCASSPPGDYGYTFGSGTRLTVV.

At least ten counts were recorded for this clonotype. The chain recombines TRBV6-5 with TRBJ2-5; 7 positions agree with TRBD2. Losses at the gene ends were 2 bases for V and 5 bases for J; bases not matched to a gene: 11. This CDR3 comprises 16 residues. Germline values: CDR1 MNHEY, CDR2 SVGAGI. The DNA for the CDR3 is TGTGCCAGCAGTTACGGCGGGGGTGGCATGACGGAGACCCAGTACTTC. This codes for CASSYGGGGMTETQYF.

This clonotype was recorded many times. CDR3 amino acids: CASSQPGLASHEQFF. CDR3 DNA sequence: TGCGCCAGCAGCCAGCCGGGACTAGCATCACATGAGCAGTTCTTC. The V and J genes are TRBV4-1 and TRBJ2-1; 9 bases align to TRBD2. The CDR3 contains 15 residues. Germline loops: CDR1 MGHRA, CDR2 YSYEKL. After removal of 3 bases from V and 8 bases from J, the junction contained 8 bases not matched to a gene.

In this sample, this clonotype turned up a few times. The chain recombines TRBV20-1 with TRBJ2-1; D is undetermined. There are 14 residues in the CDR3. Germline V CDR1 and CDR2: DFQATT, SNEGSKA (reference sequence). The germline V and J ends were trimmed by 1 base and 0 bases, with 7 bases remaining between them. CDR3 nucleotide sequence: TGCAGTGCTAGAGTCCCGGCCTCCTACAATGAGCAGTTCTTC. Amino acids: CSARVPASYNEQFF.

The sample holds many counts of this clonotype. This chain links TRBV20-1 with TRBJ1-6, with 8 positions matching TRBD1. The CDR3 runs 14 residues. The germline V gene has CDR1 DFQATT and CDR2 SNEGSKA (reference sequence). Trimming removed 7 bases from V and 9 bases from J; junction bases left unmatched: 11. CDR3 protein: CSVPRGREASPLHF. CDR3 sequence (DNA): TGCAGTGTTCCCAGGGGGCGCGAAGCTTCACCCCTCCACTTT.

This clonotype was counted a single time. This rearrangement joins TRBV29-1 to TRBJ2-5; D perhaps matches TRBD1 (5 bases). Per the germline V gene, CDR1 is SQVTM and CDR2 is ANQGSEA. The V gene lost 4 bases and the J gene lost 5 bases, with 11 bases spanning the gap. This CDR3 is 12 amino acids long. The CDR3 DNA reads as TGCAGCGTTGCAGGGTTCGAGGAGACCCAGTACTTC. Its translation is CSVAGFEETQYF.

In its sample, this clonotype was seen many times. CDR3 residues: CASRALLGGALEQYF. CDR3 DNA: TGTGCCAGCAGGGCTCTGCTGGGGGGGGCCCTCGAGCAGTACTTC. The J gene is TRBJ2-7, the V gene TRBV28, with D possibly TRBD2 on 7 matching bases. Germline assignment: CDR1 MDHEN and CDR2 SYDVKM. With 6 bases removed from V and 6 bases from J, the gap between germline ends came to 21 bases. This CDR3 is built from 15 residues. The full variable domain, its missing parts supplied by reference TRBV28 and TRBJ2-7, is DVKVTQSSRYLVKRTGEKVFLECVQDMDHENMFWYRQDPGLGLRLIYFSYDVKMKEKGDIPEGYSVSREKKERFSLILESASTNQTSMYLCASRALLGGALEQYFGPGTRLTVT.

This clonotype was found many times. The gene calls are TRBV20-1 and TRBJ2-5; 9 bases map to TRBD1. The CDR3 runs 15 residues. In germline, CDR1 is DFQATT, CDR2 SNEGSKA (reference sequence). The ends lost 3 bases at V and 4 bases at J; junction bases unmatched: 9. The CDR3 is CSASRTGEVTETQYF. CDR3 coding DNA: TGCAGTGCTAGCAGGACAGGGGAAGTGACAGAGACCCAGTACTTC.

This clonotype was recorded at least ten times. This chain uses TRBV7-9 with TRBJ2-2, with no clear D. With 3 bases removed from V and 7 bases from J, the gap between germline ends came to 3 bases. The CDR3 has 11 residues. Germline V lookup: CDR1 SEHNR, CDR2 FQNEAQ (reference sequence). The CDR3 DNA follows: TGTGCCAGCAGCTTTGGCGGGGAGCTGTTTTTT. It translates to CASSFGGELFF. The full variable domain, rest sourced from reference TRBV7-9 and TRBJ2-2, is DTGVSQNPRHKITKRGQNVTFRCDPISEHNRLYWYRQTLGQGPEFLTYFQNEAQLEKSRLLSDRFSAERPKGSFSTLEIQRTEQGDSAMYLCASSFGGELFFGEGSRLTVL.